These 24 T cell receptor beta chains were all obtained from the same sample, sequenced in a study of molecular identifiers for immune sequencing clone quantification listed by TCRdb under 2018. The method behind the library was PCR. Reads for this sample came from a NextSeq 500. In-frame beta chains were kept once TCRdb had trimmed the public reads at Q25 with fastp and called clones with MiXCR. Records with the same CDR3 protein are collapsed into one entry carrying the most frequent genes and DNA. The sample table shows under 100,000 distinct CDR3 sequences, and approximately 23% are seen once. 0.78% of the sample is in the top ten clones. Sequenced material: naive CD8+ T cells from blood, with Jurkat cell RNA spiked in. This sample's cell subset or site label indicates: FACS-sorted CD8+CD4-CCR7+CD45RA+ naive T cells. These receptors originate from a human donor in good health. Some libraries in this study had Jurkat cell RNA spiked in.

A note on this clonotype: A read error is possible here, since a much larger clone lies one base away. The chain employs TRBV27 and TRBJ1-4; no definite D call. Trimming cost V 8 bases and J 7 bases, with 17 bases left between them. Per the germline V gene, CDR1 is MNHEY and CDR2 is SMNVEV (reference sequence). The CDR3 consists of 14 residues. This CDR3 reads CASGSLGFSEKLFF. The CDR3 DNA follows: TGTGCCAGCGGTAGTTTGGGATTTAGTGAAAAACTGTTTTTT. Using reference TRBV27 and TRBJ1-4 for the parts outside the CDR3, the full variable domain is EAQVTQNPRYLITVTGKKLTVTCSQNMNHEYMSWYRQDPGLGLRQIYYSMNVEVTDKGDVPEGYKVSRKEKRNFPLILESPSPNQTSLYFCASGSLGFSEKLFFGSGTQLSVL.

This clonotype was picked up many times. Written as DNA, the CDR3 is TGTGCCAGCAGCTTAGAGGTTGGACAGGGACTTAGAATAGCCAAAAACATTCAGTACTTC. It is translated as CASSLEVGQGLRIAKNIQYF. This chain joins TRBV7-8 and TRBJ2-4; 8 nucleotides agree with TRBD1. The germline gives CDR1 SGHVS, CDR2 FQNEAQ. V lost 1 base to trimming and J lost 0 bases; unmatched junction nucleotides: 14. The CDR3 is made up of 20 amino acids.

This clonotype was seen ten or more times. CDR3 sequence reads: CASSSAGFTDTQYF. As DNA, the CDR3 is TGCGCCAGCAGCAGCGCGGGATTCACAGATACGCAGTATTTT. The chain carries TRBV5-1 and TRBJ2-3, with TRBD2 as a possible D gene (6 bases). Trimming took 4 bases from V and 2 from J, leaving 11 bases between them. The length of the CDR3 is 14 residues. Germline CDR1 SGHRS, CDR2 YFSETQ.

This clonotype has a count of ten or more. J is TRBJ1-1 and V is TRBV29-1; 11 bases fit TRBD1. The CDR3 extends over 11 amino acids. Germline lookup yields CDR1 SQVTM and CDR2 ANQGSEA. J lost 7 bases, V lost 6 bases, and 1 base had no gene match. The DNA of the CDR3 is TGCAGCGTCGGGACAGGGGGTGAAGCTTTCTTT. Its protein is CSVGTGGEAFF.

V is TRBV9 and J is TRBJ2-6, with 12 bases matching TRBD1. V lost 4 bases and J lost 2; bases outside the gene matches: 4. Per germline, CDR1 SGDLS and CDR2 YYNGEE. This CDR3 is built from 17 residues. CDR3 region: CASSPGTGGAGANVLTF. The CDR3 nucleotides read TGTGCCAGCAGCCCAGGGACAGGGGGCGCTGGGGCCAACGTCCTGACTTTC.

This clonotype showed up many times. The gene calls are TRBV28 and TRBJ2-7; TRBD1 is a possible D gene (6 bases). V lost 8 bases and J lost 2, with 13 bases in between. Germline assignment: CDR1 MDHEN and CDR2 SYDVKM. The CDR3 contains 13 residues. CDR3 region: CASGPGHAYEQYF. CDR3 in DNA: TGTGCCAGCGGCCCGGGACATGCCTACGAGCAGTACTTC.

This clonotype was counted between two and nine times. Mismatch with germline at one junction end may stem from a read error. This chain connects TRBV7-9 to TRBJ1-4; the D is unclear. CDR1 is SEHNR and CDR2 is FQNEAQ in the germline V gene (reference sequence). The CDR3 has 15 residues. The CDR3 region is CASSLVTATNENLFF. The DNA for the CDR3 is TGTGCCAGCAGCTTAGTGACGGCAACTAATGAAAACCTGTTTTTT.

This clonotype was seen repeatedly, ten times or more. CDR3 DNA: TGTGCCGGGAGGCCGACAGGGGTATCCTTTATGAACACTGAAGCTTTCTTT. Amino acid sequence: CAGRPTGVSFMNTEAFF. The chain employs TRBV2 and TRBJ1-1; 8 bases line up with TRBD1. Germline trimming cut 11 bases from V and 0 bases from J; bases unmatched to any gene: 17. In germline, CDR1 is SNHLY, CDR2 FYNNEI. The CDR3 covers 17 residues. The complete variable domain, with remaining parts taken from reference TRBV2 and TRBJ1-1, reads EPEVTQTPSHQVTQMGQEVILRCVPISNHLYFYWYRQILGQKVEFLVSFYNNEISEKSEIFDDQFSVERPDGSNFTLKIRSTKLEDSAMYFCAGRPTGVSFMNTEAFFGQGTRLTVV.

At least ten counts were recorded for this clonotype. The chain has TRBV6-5 and TRBJ1-4; 7 nucleotides agree with TRBD1. CDR3 length: 13 residues. After removal of 0 bases from V and 12 bases from J, the junction contained 4 bases not matched to a gene. Germline values: CDR1 MNHEY, CDR2 SVGAGI. The CDR3 DNA is TGTGCCAGCAGTTACTCGAGTCAGGGGGAACTGTTTTTT. It specifies CASSYSSQGELFF.

This clonotype was detected only a few times. The chain joins TRBV6-2 or TRBV6-3 to TRBJ1-5; 10 positions match TRBD1. The germline CDR1 and CDR2 sequences are MNHEY and SVGEGT. The V and J ends lost 3 bases and 1 base, in that order; junction bases with no gene match: 3. There are 16 residues in the CDR3. The CDR3 loop is CASSYGGQGSNQPQHF. The DNA of the CDR3 is TGTGCCAGCAGTTATGGGGGACAGGGGAGCAATCAGCCCCAGCATTTT.

This clonotype was seen a handful of times. The chain is built from TRBV20-1 and TRBJ2-5; 7 positions agree with TRBD1. CDR1 DFQATT and CDR2 SNEGSKA come from the germline V gene (reference sequence). J lost 5 bases, V lost 3 bases, and 9 bases had no gene match. This CDR3 has 14 amino acids. CDR3 nucleotide sequence: TGCAGTGCTAGTATCGTATCGGGACAGGAGACCCAGTACTTC. Translating gives CSASIVSGQETQYF.

This clonotype was detected ten times or more. The J gene is TRBJ1-5, the V gene TRBV5-1; 11 positions match TRBD1. The germline gives CDR1 SGHRS, CDR2 YFSETQ. The length of the CDR3 is 16 residues. V shed 4 bases, J shed 10 bases, and the junction held 13 bases outside the gene matches. As DNA, the CDR3 is TGCGCCAGCAGCCAGGGACAGGGGGGATCATATGACCCCCAGCATTTT. The encoded protein is CASSQGQGGSYDPQHF.

V gene TRBV28 combines with J gene TRBJ2-1; the D is unclear. Trimming took off 7 bases at V and 0 bases at J, with 10 bases between the two ends. This CDR3 spans 14 amino acids. CDR1 is MDHEN and CDR2 is SYDVKM in the germline V gene. Here the CDR3 reads CASKWQSSYNEQFF. The CDR3 DNA follows: TGTGCCAGCAAGTGGCAGAGCTCCTACAATGAGCAGTTCTTC.

V is TRBV6-2 or TRBV6-3 and J is TRBJ2-7; 9 nucleotides match TRBD2. The J segment lost 0 bases and the V segment lost 5 bases, leaving 5 bases of the junction unmatched. This CDR3 region has 15 residues. Looked up from germline, CDR1 is MNHEY and CDR2 is SVGEGT. CDR3 in amino acids: CASSPSGALSYEQYF. CDR3 sequence (DNA): TGTGCCAGCAGTCCTAGCGGGGCCCTCTCCTACGAGCAGTACTTC.

Only a few counts were recorded for this clonotype. The chain joins TRBV7-9 to TRBJ2-5, with TRBD2 matching over 9 bases. Looked up from germline, CDR1 is SEHNR and CDR2 is FQNEAQ (reference sequence). The CDR3 covers 16 residues. V was pared by 3 bases and J by 0 bases, with 5 bases of the junction left unmatched. The CDR3: CASSLNSGGNQETQYF. CDR3 coding DNA: TGTGCCAGCAGCTTGAATAGCGGGGGAAACCAAGAGACCCAGTACTTC.

Details on this clonotype: Given a much more abundant clone one base away, this may be a read error. This chain uses TRBV7-9 with TRBJ2-2; a possible D gene is TRBD2 (5 bases). This CDR3 is built from 13 residues. Trimming removed 4 bases at V and 7 bases at J, with 10 bases between. Germline loops: CDR1 SEHNR, CDR2 FQNEAQ (reference sequence). CDR3 DNA sequence: TGTGCCAGCAGCTCCGGAGGAGTCGGGGAGCTGTTTTTT. It codes for CASSSGGVGELFF.

This clonotype was detected only once. A read error may account for a junction end that differs from germline. The rearrangement joins TRBV30 to TRBJ2-5; 9 positions match TRBD1. This CDR3 has 14 residues. CDR1 and CDR2 (germline): GTSNPN, SVGIG (reference sequence). The CDR3 loop reads CAWSQTGGTETQHF. CDR3 bases: TGTGCCTGGAGCCAAACAGGGGGCACGGAGACCCAGCACTTC.

This clonotype has at least ten counts. This chain connects TRBV12-3 or TRBV12-4 to TRBJ2-3, with D maybe TRBD2 (7 bases). The CDR3 length is 18 residues. Trimming removed 0 bases at V and 2 bases at J, with 18 bases between. The CDR3 region has the DNA TGTGCCAGCAGTTTAGCGCGAGGGAGGGGGGACAACACAGATACGCAGTATTTT. It translates to CASSLARGRGDNTDTQYF.

The rearrangement joins TRBV25-1 to TRBJ2-2, with D possibly matching TRBD2 (6 bases). The CDR3 loop spans 16 amino acids. CDR1 is MGHDK, CDR2 SYGVNS, per germline. Trimming took 3 bases from V and 6 from J, leaving 17 bases between them. The CDR3 spells CASSEIGAGRPGELFF. In DNA form, the CDR3 reads TGTGCCAGCAGTGAGATTGGGGCAGGGAGGCCCGGGGAGCTGTTTTTT. Full variable domain (remainder filled in from reference TRBV25-1 and TRBJ2-2): EADIYQTPRYLVIGTGKKITLECSQTMGHDKMYWYQQDPGMELHLIHYSYGVNSTEKGDLSSESTVSRIRTEHFPLTLESARPSHTSQYLCASSEIGAGRPGELFFGEGSRLTVL.

This clonotype was seen repeatedly, ten times or more. The rearrangement links TRBV28 to TRBJ2-7, with 7 bases matching TRBD2. V lost 6 bases to trimming and J lost 2 bases; unmatched junction nucleotides: 4. The CDR3 is 13 amino acids. Germline values: CDR1 MDHEN, CDR2 SYDVKM. The CDR3 sequence is CASSKLAPYEQYF. CDR3 nucleotide sequence: TGTGCCAGCAGCAAACTAGCGCCCTACGAGCAGTACTTC.

This clonotype was counted a few times. The chain combines TRBV29-1 with TRBJ2-7, with D perhaps matching TRBD1 (5 bases). This CDR3 comprises 12 residues. The germline V and J ends were trimmed by 0 bases and 7 bases, with 10 bases remaining between them. The germline CDR1 and CDR2 sequences are SQVTM and ANQGSEA. CDR3 loop: CSVEEQAGEQYF. DNA for the CDR3: TGCAGCGTTGAAGAACAGGCCGGGGAGCAGTACTTC.

About this clonotype itself: One junction end does not reproduce the germline sequence, and a read error may be involved. V and J are TRBV5-3 and TRBJ2-1; D is unresolved. TRBV5-3 is an ORF, and what it does is uncertain. The CDR3 length is 12 residues. CDR3 sequence reads: CASSWDYNEQFF. CDR3 bases: TGTGCCAGCAGCTGGGACTACAATGAGCAGTTCTTC.

V and J are TRBV6-5 and TRBJ2-2; unclear D gene. Trimming took 4 bases from V and 7 from J, leaving 10 bases between them. Per germline, CDR1 MNHEY and CDR2 SVGAGI. The CDR3 has 13 amino acids. CDR3 sequence reads: CASSSSRIGELFF. The CDR3 coding sequence is TGTGCCAGCAGTTCCAGCCGGATCGGGGAGCTGTTTTTT.

This clonotype was recorded at least ten times. The gene calls are TRBV30 and TRBJ2-6, with a weak D call TRBD1 (6 bases). This CDR3 has 18 amino acids. Deletions cut 0 bases from V and 0 bases from J, with 15 bases between. Germline assignment: CDR1 GTSNPN and CDR2 SVGIG (reference sequence). CDR3 region: CAWSVWGQKVSGANVLTF. For the CDR3, the DNA is TGTGCCTGGAGTGTATGGGGGCAGAAAGTCTCTGGGGCCAACGTCCTGACTTTC.